Each of the 30 T cell receptor beta chains below was sequenced from the same sample in a study of T cells in Graves' hyperthyroidism and ophthalmopathy. Regions amplified from RNA transcripts were the TCR beta CDR3 regions. TCR CDR3 underwent first-round RT-PCR with the HTBI primer set. In TCRdb, the multiplex PCR reads were re-called with MiXCR into one record per CDR3 protein. The table shows approximately 400,000 distinct CDR3 sequences, with 15% to 17% occurring only once. Sequenced input: blood. The source is a woman in her late teens or twenties with Graves' hyperthyroidism.

This clonotype has more than one count but fewer than ten. This chain joins TRBV14 and TRBJ1-2, with 9 bases that match TRBD1. The CDR3 runs to 14 residues. Germline V CDR1 and CDR2: SGHDN, FVKESK. V lost 3 bases and J lost 8; bases outside the gene matches: 7. CDR3 region: CASSQMDRGGGYTF. For the CDR3, the DNA is TGTGCCAGCAGCCAGATGGACAGGGGAGGCGGCTACACCTTC.

This clonotype has a count of ten or more. The V gene is TRBV6-6, the J gene TRBJ2-2; D is unresolved. Germline values: CDR1 MNHNY, CDR2 SVGAGI (reference sequence). This CDR3 is 15 amino acids long. The V end lost 0 bases, the J end lost 1 base, and 6 bases lay between the germline ends. The CDR3 loop reads CASSYSHQNTGELFF. CDR3 DNA sequence: TGTGCCAGCAGTTACTCGCACCAGAACACCGGGGAGCTGTTTTTT.

This clonotype was detected a few times. The chain couples TRBV7-3 to TRBJ2-6; possibly TRBD1 for D (6 bases). Trimming removed 6 bases from V and 0 bases from J, with 18 bases in between. The CDR3 spans 18 residues. Germline CDR1 is SGHTA and CDR2 is FQGTGA. CDR3 sequence: CASSFRGRGSSGANVLTF. Here the CDR3 DNA reads TGTGCCAGCAGTTTTAGGGGCAGGGGAAGCTCTGGGGCCAACGTCCTGACTTTC.

This clonotype appeared a few times. The chain's CDR3 is CASRGDRGNTGELFF. For the CDR3, the DNA is TGTGCCAGCAGGGGGGACAGGGGTAACACCGGGGAGCTGTTTTTT. The chain couples TRBV2 to TRBJ2-2, with 10 bases lining up with TRBD1. The V and J ends lost 6 bases and 2 bases, in that order; junction bases with no gene match: 3. Germline loops: CDR1 SNHLY, CDR2 FYNNEI. The CDR3 runs 15 residues.

V and J are TRBV11-2 and TRBJ2-7; the match to TRBD2 covers 12 bases. CDR1 and CDR2 (germline): SGHAT, FQNNGV. The V segment lost 3 bases and the J segment 3 bases; nucleotides outside the gene matches: 9. The CDR3 is 17 amino acids. The CDR3 spells CASSLGGTSGLLYEQYF. The CDR3 coding sequence is TGTGCCAGCAGCTTGGGAGGGACTAGCGGGCTTCTCTACGAGCAGTACTTC.

V usage is TRBV20-1 and J usage is TRBJ1-2; 9 bases line up with TRBD1. The CDR3 consists of 17 residues. The V gene end was trimmed by 0 bases and the J gene end by 1 base; junction bases not matched to a gene: 9. Germline CDR1 is DFQATT and CDR2 is SNEGSKA (reference sequence). The CDR3 is CSARDLRRTGDNYGYTF. For the CDR3, the DNA is TGCAGTGCTAGAGATTTGAGAAGGACAGGGGATAACTATGGCTACACCTTC.

The chain has TRBV9 and TRBJ2-1, with 8 bases that match TRBD2. Germline CDR1 and CDR2: SGDLS and YYNGEE. The CDR3 is made up of 15 amino acids. V was pared by 3 bases and J by 2 bases, with 4 bases of the junction left unmatched. Written as DNA, the CDR3 is TGTGCCAGCAGCGCAAGCGGGAGTACCTACAATGAGCAGTTCTTC. Protein product: CASSASGSTYNEQFF.

The chain uses TRBV9 and TRBJ2-7; D possibly corresponds to TRBD2 (7 bases). The CDR3 contains 15 residues. Germline V CDR1 and CDR2: SGDLS, YYNGEE. Trimming removed 0 bases from V and 3 bases from J, with 13 bases in between. DNA of the CDR3: TGTGCCAGCAGCGTAGGAGGGGGGGGTGTCTACGAGCAGTACTTC. Translation: CASSVGGGGVYEQYF.

The chain is built from TRBV7-2 and TRBJ1-2; tentative D call: TRBD1 (5 bases). Germline V gene data show CDR1 as SGHTA and CDR2 as FQGNSA. V lost 6 bases, J lost 8 bases, and 16 bases lay in between. The CDR3 extends over 13 amino acids. The CDR3 DNA sequence: TGTGCCAGCAGTTTATTAGCGGGGGAAGGCTACACCTTC. The encoded protein is CASSLLAGEGYTF.

This clonotype was observed a handful of times. The genes are TRBV19 and TRBJ2-2, with no clear D. Germline assignment: CDR1 LNHDA and CDR2 SQIVND (reference sequence). V lost 6 bases, J lost 9 bases, and 14 bases lay in between. CDR3 length: 13 amino acids. The CDR3: CASSLSEWRELFF. The CDR3 region has the DNA TGTGCCAGTAGCCTCTCGGAGTGGAGGGAGCTGTTTTTT.

In this sample, this clonotype turned up many times. The CDR3 DNA reads as TGTGCCAGCAGTTCAAGACAGGGGCGCCACTATGGCTACACCTTC. Translation gives CASSSRQGRHYGYTF. This chain joins TRBV28 and TRBJ1-2, with 8 bases aligning to TRBD1. The J segment lost 3 bases and the V segment lost 4 bases, leaving 7 bases of the junction unmatched. Germline V CDR1 and CDR2: MDHEN, SYDVKM. CDR3 length equals 15 residues.

This clonotype has more than one count but fewer than ten. The chain combines TRBV6-2 or TRBV6-3 with TRBJ1-5; a possible D gene is TRBD1 (5 bases). Germline loops: CDR1 MNHEY, CDR2 SVGEGT. The ends were cut back, 0 bases at V and 0 bases at J, with 21 bases in the middle. The CDR3 length is 20 residues. CDR3 amino acids: CASSYSIGRGETNSNQPQHF. The DNA of the CDR3 is TGTGCCAGCAGTTACTCGATCGGGAGGGGCGAAACAAATAGCAATCAGCCCCAGCATTTT.

This clonotype came up a few times. The CDR3 region has the DNA TGTGCCAGCAGCCAAGTTTCCAGGGGAGGAAAAAATCAGCCCCAGCATTTT. This translates into CASSQVSRGGKNQPQHF. J is TRBJ1-5 and V is TRBV11-2, with a possible D match to TRBD1 (6 bases). From germline, CDR1 is SGHAT and CDR2 FQNNGV. CDR3 size: 17 residues. Trimming left V 5 bases short and J 4 bases short, with 21 bases between.

This chain connects TRBV27 to TRBJ2-1; 8 nucleotides agree with TRBD2. The J segment lost 6 bases and the V segment lost 5 bases, leaving 9 bases of the junction unmatched. This CDR3 has 15 amino acids. From germline, CDR1 is MNHEY and CDR2 SMNVEV (reference sequence). CDR3 coding DNA: TGTGCCAGCAGTATCCAGAGCGGGAGAGGCAATGAGCAGTTCTTC. This sequence encodes CASSIQSGRGNEQFF.

The table lists this clonotype with a few counts. This rearrangement joins TRBV7-6 to TRBJ2-1; 12 positions agree with TRBD2. The CDR3 consists of 18 residues. J lost 0 bases, V lost 3 bases, and 6 bases had no gene match. Germline-derived CDR1 and CDR2 are SGHVS and FNYEAQ. The DNA for the CDR3 is TGTGCCAGCAGCTTGCAACCGACTAGCGGGAGCTCCTACAATGAGCAGTTCTTC. Amino acids: CASSLQPTSGSSYNEQFF.

This clonotype has a count of ten or more. The chain uses TRBV12-3 or TRBV12-4 and TRBJ2-7, with D hard to call. Trimming took off 1 base at V and 3 bases at J, with 13 bases between the two ends. The CDR3 is 15 residues long. CDR3 amino acids: CASSLEAAQGYEQYF. Here the CDR3 DNA reads TGTGCCAGCAGTTTAGAGGCAGCCCAAGGCTACGAGCAGTACTTC.

In this sample, this clonotype turned up many times. The chain is built from TRBV6-1 and TRBJ2-5; D gene unclear. The CDR3 has 15 amino acids. Trimming removed 6 bases from V and 0 bases from J, with 14 bases in between. Germline lookup yields CDR1 MNHNS and CDR2 SASEGT. For the CDR3, the DNA is TGTGCCAGCAGGGGTGGGAACTCCTACCAAGAGACCCAGTACTTC. Translation gives CASRGGNSYQETQYF.

This clonotype was seen a few times. V and J are TRBV4-1 and TRBJ2-2; no clear D gene. V lost 0 bases and J 8 bases, leaving 7 bases between the germline ends. The CDR3 totals 13 residues. Germline assignment: CDR1 MGHRA and CDR2 YSYEKL. CDR3 sequence reads: CASSQDEVGELFF. CDR3 bases: TGCGCCAGCAGCCAAGACGAAGTTGGGGAGCTGTTTTTT.

This chain uses TRBV6-1 with TRBJ1-6; 7 positions match TRBD1. In germline, CDR1 is MNHNS, CDR2 SASEGT. V gave up 6 bases and J gave up 6 bases; unmatched junction bases: 11. The CDR3 has 16 residues. In nucleotides, the CDR3 is TGTGCCAGCAGAATCAGACAGGGTTGGGGTAATTCACCCCTCCACTTT. This translates into CASRIRQGWGNSPLHF.

This clonotype has at least ten counts. The rearrangement uses TRBV5-1 and TRBJ2-7; 9 bases are a match to TRBD1. The CDR3 is 14 residues long. The germline V gene has CDR1 SGHRS and CDR2 YFSETQ. V was clipped by 0 bases and J by 4 bases; unmatched bases: 2. The CDR3 DNA is TGCGCCAGCAGCTTGGACAGGGGGCTTTACGAGCAGTACTTC. It codes for CASSLDRGLYEQYF.

This clonotype occurred many times. This rearrangement joins TRBV3-1 to TRBJ2-7, with D unresolved. CDR3 length equals 14 residues. Trimming shortened V by 1 base and J by 2 bases, and 9 bases separated the two germline ends. Per the germline V gene, CDR1 is LGHDT and CDR2 is YNNKEL (reference sequence). CDR3 sequence (DNA): TGTGCCAGCAGCCAAGTCGGCAGAGCCTACGAGCAGTACTTC. It yields the protein CASSQVGRAYEQYF.

The gene calls are TRBV27 and TRBJ1-2; D possibly corresponds to TRBD1 (5 bases). This CDR3 region has 16 residues. Germline CDR1 MNHEY, CDR2 SMNVEV (reference sequence). V was pared by 6 bases and J by 4 bases, with 21 bases between. The CDR3 region is CASRSYSRDWGYGYTF. CDR3 sequence (DNA): TGTGCCAGCAGATCCTACAGCCGGGACTGGGGCTATGGCTACACCTTC.

This clonotype has ten or more counts. V is TRBV12-3 or TRBV12-4 and J is TRBJ1-2; no definite D call. The CDR3 runs to 14 residues. V dropped 5 bases and J dropped 1 base, with 11 bases sitting between them. The CDR3 region has the DNA TGTGCCAGCAGTACCGCAGGTGGTAACTATGGCTACACCTTC. Amino acids: CASSTAGGNYGYTF.

This clonotype was detected many times. The genes are TRBV5-1 and TRBJ2-2; 8 nucleotides agree with TRBD2. V shed 1 base, J shed 4 bases, and the junction held 6 bases outside the gene matches. The CDR3 runs to 16 residues. CDR1 and CDR2 (germline): SGHRS, YFSETQ. CDR3 region: CASSLKVAGPTGELFF. The CDR3 DNA reads as TGCGCCAGCAGCTTGAAGGTAGCGGGACCCACCGGGGAGCTGTTTTTT.

A word on this clonotype: This may arise from a read error, as a much more abundant clone is one base away. This sequence joins TRBV11-3 and TRBJ2-1, with no clear D. Germline V CDR1 and CDR2: SGHNT, YENEEA. Trimming shortened V by 5 bases and J by 7 bases, and 3 bases separated the two germline ends. The CDR3 has 10 residues. The CDR3 reads CASSKNEQFF. For the CDR3, the DNA is TGTGCCAGCAGCAAAAATGAGCAGTTCTTC. Drawing the rest from reference TRBV11-3 and TRBJ2-1, the complete variable domain is EAGVVQSPRYKIIEKKQPVAFWCNPISGHNTLYWYLQNLGQGPELLIRYENEEAVDDSQLPKDRFSAERLKGVDSTLKIQPAELGDSAVYLCASSKNEQFFGPGTRLTVL.

The J gene is TRBJ1-5, the V gene TRBV4-2, with 7 bases fitting TRBD1. CDR1 LGHNA and CDR2 YNFKEQ come from the germline V gene. Trimming at V came to 2 bases and at J to 0 bases, leaving 7 bases not matched to a gene. This CDR3 region has 17 residues. CDR3 sequence reads: CASSQIGQDDSNQPQHF. CDR3 DNA: TGTGCCAGCAGCCAAATCGGACAGGATGATAGCAATCAGCCCCAGCATTTT.

This clonotype was detected many times. The chain uses TRBV6-1 and TRBJ1-1; D not resolved. CDR3 length: 15 residues. Germline CDR1 MNHNS, CDR2 SASEGT. The germline V and J ends were trimmed by 2 bases and 3 bases, with 13 bases remaining between them. CDR3 sequence: CASSELGRPYTEAFF. CDR3 nucleotides: TGTGCCAGCAGTGAACTCGGCAGGCCTTACACTGAAGCTTTCTTT.

This chain uses TRBV7-3 with TRBJ2-7, with 12 bases aligning to TRBD2. From germline, CDR1 is SGHTA and CDR2 FQGTGA. V dropped 5 bases and J dropped 6; count of bases not matched to a gene: 11. CDR3 length equals 16 residues. CDR3 bases: TGTGCCAGCAGCCCCCAACGACTAGCGGGAGCCCCCGAGCAGTACTTC. The encoded protein is CASSPQRLAGAPEQYF.

This clonotype was found many times. This chain uses TRBV12-3 or TRBV12-4 with TRBJ2-1; tentatively, D is TRBD2 (6 bases). CDR3 length: 16 amino acids. V was cut by 2 bases and J by 9 bases, with 20 bases left in between. The CDR3 sequence: CASSLMRGLTQGEQFF. The CDR3 DNA reads TGTGCCAGCAGTTTAATGCGGGGACTTACACAAGGTGAGCAGTTCTTC.

CDR3 in amino acids: CASSPGQGAGNTEAFF. The CDR3 DNA reads TGCGCCAGCAGCCCCGGACAGGGGGCCGGGAACACTGAAGCTTTCTTT. This chain links TRBV5-1 with TRBJ1-1; 11 bases agree with TRBD1. Germline CDR1 reads SGHRS; CDR2 reads YFSETQ. This CDR3 has 16 residues. The V segment lost 4 bases and the J segment 1 base; nucleotides outside the gene matches: 6.